This T cell receptor (beta chain) was captured by sequencing in a study of T cells in Graves' hyperthyroidism and ophthalmopathy. General study results and limits: Stable hyperthyroidism was separated from ophthalmopathy by a model based on 13 V-J features.

Stability of Graves' hyperthyroidism was defined as absent ophthalmopathy progression within 18 months. These patients, aged 18 to 65, had recently diagnosed hyperthyroidism lasting under 2 months. The diagnoses drew upon clinical symptoms, serum thyroxine and TRAb, thyroid ultrasound and orbital computed tomography. A remark on this clonotype: Its antigen is currently unknown.

Amplification of TCR beta CDR3 regions was performed using RNA transcripts as template. The study used the HTBI primer set for a first-round RT-PCR of the TCR CDR3. TCRdb fed the multiplex PCR reads into MiXCR, producing one record per CDR3 protein. The sample has approximately 870,000 distinct CDR3 sequences; 35% to 40% are singletons. The origin of this receptor is a man aged 18 to 30 with Graves' hyperthyroidism. The specimen sequenced was blood.

The CDR3 region is CASSARQGIEAFF. The CDR3 bases are TGTGCCAGCAGCGCACGACAGGGTATTGAAGCTTTCTTT. The V gene is TRBV13, the J gene TRBJ1-1, with 7 bases fitting TRBD1. V gave up 5 bases and J gave up 7 bases; unmatched junction bases: 7. The CDR3 extends over 13 amino acids. Germline values: CDR1 PRHDT, CDR2 FYEKMQ (reference sequence). Looking up the rest from reference TRBV13 and TRBJ1-1 gives the full variable domain: AAGVIQSPRHLIKEKRETATLKCYPIPRHDTVYWYQQGPGQDPQFLISFYEKMQSDKGSIPDRFSAQQFSDYHSELNMSSLELGDSALYFCASSARQGIEAFFGQGTRLTVV.